This T cell receptor beta chain was captured by sequencing in a study of cytomegalovirus exposure and HLA in healthy donors. Study-level results: Published work reported that the classifier diagnosed cytomegalovirus status with high specificity and sensitivity.

This clone was detected only a few times. Its antigen remains unidentified. PCR used 60 Vbeta primers and 13 Jbeta primers. Only in-frame clones appear in the TCRdb table, and some are missing; sequencing was by immunoSEQ multiplex PCR. Among about 130,000 clones listed, roughly 69% were seen once. This TCR derives from a human donor in good health. Sequencing used PBMCs.

The CDR3 loop is CASSLSFGRGRNTEAFF. The CDR3 DNA is TGTGCCAGCAGTTTATCGTTTGGCAGGGGGCGAAACACTGAAGCTTTCTTT. This chain uses TRBV27 with TRBJ1-1; 8 bases line up with TRBD1. The CDR3 consists of 17 residues. The trim removed 0 bases at V and 2 bases at J, leaving 8 bases unmatched. The germline gives CDR1 MNHEY, CDR2 SMNVEV (reference sequence).